This TCR beta chain was sequenced during a study of T cells in women clearing cervical HPV infection (dated by TCRdb to the late 2010s). For the study in its entirety: The cases were around 23 women with histologically confirmed HPV16-related CIN3 or worse, and 2 of those women had invasive cancers. Blood from cases was drawn at the visit where the lesion was first identified, while blood from controls was drawn once the infection was no longer detected. An exploratory proof-of-principle case-control study, nested within the Guanacaste HPV Natural History Study in Costa Rica, was conducted to compare TCR repertoires across cervical HPV16 outcomes. Controls were approximately 25 women whose single incident HPV16 infection cleared within 12 months without precancer or cancer developing. Cases had a median age of about 34 years and controls had a median age of about 41, with no significant differences in baseline characteristics. Among cases, blood sampling occurred a median of 149 days after lesion detection, with an interquartile range of about 80 to 230 days. Cases were matched to controls by age within five years and by the year the sample was collected. Since only a few of the women had HLA typing available, the possibility that HLA type was acting as a confounder could not be ruled out. The parent cohort enrolled 10,000 or so women aged 18 or older in Guanacaste, Costa Rica, during about 1992 to 1994 and followed them for seven to eight years. Five blinded duplicates per group were added as quality controls, giving approximately 60 samples: around 50 participants and approximately ten replicates. What the study reported, not specific to this receptor: Because T-cell numbers per sample were unknown, differences in richness could reflect varying T-cell content rather than repertoire biology. The cross-sectional design could not show whether the associations came before the infection or were a result of it, and neither effector/memory subsets nor HPV-specific T cells were isolated. Cases had lower TRBV6-7 relative abundance than controls (0.11% versus 0.16%; Bonferroni P = 0.0008). CIN3+ cases had significantly higher TCR repertoire richness than controls across sequencing depths, but evenness did not differ between the groups. Random forest classifiers that combined richness and V gene abundances separated cases from controls with an estimated AUC of less than 0.85.

With regard to this clone: The antigen it recognizes is unknown. The read gets to within 3 residues of the CDR3 end, and the germline J gene fills in the rest.

For this chain, trimming is 4 bases at the V end and 0 bases at the J end, and the number of junction bases without a gene match is 4. From a lookup of the germline V gene, CDR1 and CDR2 are SGHTA and FQGTGA. Measured from the cysteine to the phenylalanine, the CDR3 is 16 residues long. The DNA has 39 bases, all within the CDR3, and is read from base 1. Every participant had a single incident cervical HPV16 infection, and women with prevalent HPV16 infections were excluded. Cervical HPV DNA was detected by MY09/MY11 PCR, and genotyping was performed by dot-blot hybridization. Fifteen mL of heparinized blood were centrifuged, and the buffy coat was aliquoted, frozen at -30°C, then stored at -80°C. Genomic DNA was extracted from buffy coat specimens using QIAGEN kits. Using the immunoSEQ assay, multiplex PCR amplified TCR beta CDR3 regions from an average of around 1,300 ng of genomic DNA per sample. To correct primer bias, the assay used a complete synthetic TCR repertoire to set an amplification baseline. The amplicons were sequenced using the Illumina platform. The study's own analysis went as follows. Error correction of the sequences involved clustering with frequency ratios plus a modified nearest-neighbor algorithm, after which the sequences were analyzed in the immunoSEQ Analyzer using IMGT gene definitions. TCR richness and evenness were averaged over 20 rarefaction repeats at each rarefaction depth, excluding samples with fewer sequences than the depth. Wilcoxon rank sum tests with FDR correction were used to compare relative abundances of V, D and J genes between the groups. An intraclass correlation of 90% to 97% for TCR richness and an average of 76.4% across 66 gene segments were obtained from the blinded duplicates. TCRdb stores this immuneACCESS table with in-frame sequences only. Part of the clones is absent; in the studies checked, under half of the shortfall reflects unresolved V genes, and no reason is known for the rest. V, J and clone size derive from that table, while D and trimming were established from the DNA sequence. The sample has fewer than 30,000 clones on record. The ten largest clonotypes hold roughly 3.5% of the sample.

Sequenced sample: blood buffy coat. This clonotype originated in a woman aged 18 to 75 with a cervical HPV16 infection that either progressed to CIN3+ or cleared (not recorded which). The chain is encoded by TRBV7-3 joined to TRBJ2-2, and 8 junction bases match TRBD2. The CDR3 protein is CASSWGGGTNTGELFF. The DNA read from the CDR3 is TGTGCCAGCAGCTGGGGCGGGGGGACGAACACCGGGGAG.